Sequencing of this T cell receptor (beta chain) was carried out in a study of T cells in Graves' hyperthyroidism and ophthalmopathy. This clonotype was recorded many times. Its antigen is as yet unknown. TCR beta CDR3 sequences were amplified from RNA transcripts. During a first-round RT-PCR of the TCR CDR3, the HTBI primer set was used. Via MiXCR, TCRdb re-called the multiplex PCR reads, giving one row per CDR3 protein. The sample lists around 660,000 distinct CDR3 sequences; 40% to 55% were seen once. CDR1 is LNHDA, CDR2 SQIVND, per germline (reference sequence). V was clipped by 11 bases and J by 7 bases, with 12 bases between them. CDR3 size: 11 residues. Regarding the study as a whole: From stable hyperthyroidism, ophthalmopathy was set apart by a 13 V-J model. Clonotypes that were expanded in thyroid above 0.001 mostly appeared in blood too. Ophthalmopathy was model-predicted a median approximately six months pre-onset.

Sequenced input: peripheral blood or thyroid tissue (not recorded which). The clonotype originates from an adult man with Graves' disease, either hyperthyroidism or ophthalmopathy (not recorded which). This chain joins TRBV19 and TRBJ1-5; no definite D call. CDR3 in DNA: TGTGCCGGCGGGCGCCGACAGCCCCAGCATTTT. Translated, it gives CAGGRRQPQHF.